The next 32 T cell receptor beta chains were all read from a single sample in a study of OX40 agonist ivuxolimab in advanced cancers. The method was immunoSEQ multiplex PCR; TCRdb's version includes in-frame clones alone and lacks a portion of them. Seen here are approximately 13,000 clones, roughly 76% observed once, and the top ten hold 16%. Sequences were derived from CD4+ or CD8+ T cells sorted from blood, sampled in a trial of the OX40 agonist ivuxolimab. Receptors were obtained from an adult with an advanced solid tumor such as melanoma, head and neck, liver or kidney cancer.

Sample share makes this clone medium-sized (0.01 to 0.1%). The rearrangement uses TRBV6-1 and TRBJ2-7; 9 bases align to TRBD1. This CDR3 spans 15 amino acids. Germline V gene data show CDR1 as MNHNS and CDR2 as SASEGT. J gave up 3 bases and V 1 base, and 4 bases lay outside the gene matches. CDR3 protein: CASSEGGQGYYEQYF. The CDR3 DNA sequence: TGTGCCAGCAGTGAAGGCGGACAGGGGTACTACGAGCAGTACTTC.

This rearrangement joins TRBV18 to TRBJ1-3; no clear D. Germline lookup yields CDR1 KGHSH and CDR2 LQKENI. V shed 2 bases and J shed 1 base, with 9 bases lying between them. CDR3 length: 15 amino acids. CDR3 loop: CASSPYGYSGNTIYF. Here the CDR3 DNA reads TGTGCCAGCTCACCATACGGGTATTCTGGAAACACCATATATTTT.

V is TRBV5-1 and J is TRBJ2-7; 9 bases fit TRBD1. This CDR3 has 16 residues. Germline V gene data show CDR1 as SGHRS and CDR2 as YFSETQ. The V and J ends lost 1 base and 5 bases, in that order; junction bases with no gene match: 10. CDR3 nucleotides: TGCGCCAGCAGCTTGCGAGGGACAGGGTTAGGCCACGAGCAGTACTTC. This codes for CASSLRGTGLGHEQYF.

To note about this clone: At one of its ends the junction is not consistent with the germline gene, which may arise from a read error. V usage is TRBV7-7 and J usage is TRBJ2-7; 13 bases are a match to TRBD2. The V gene's germline CDR1 is SSHAT and CDR2 FNYEAQ (reference sequence). The CDR3 sequence is 13 residues long. In DNA form, the CDR3 reads TGTGCTAGCAGCTCGGGACTAGCGGGGGAGCAGTACTTC. This gives the protein CASSSGLAGEQYF.

This sequence joins TRBV5-1 and TRBJ1-1; D unresolved. The CDR3 has 13 amino acids. V dropped 4 bases and J dropped 1 base, with 8 bases sitting between them. CDR1 and CDR2 (germline): SGHRS, YFSETQ. The CDR3 region has the DNA TGCGCCAGCAGCCGGGATTCGAACACTGAAGCTTTCTTT. Its protein is CASSRDSNTEAFF.

V and J are TRBV30 and TRBJ2-7; D perhaps matches TRBD1 (5 bases). Trimming took 1 base from V and 6 from J, leaving 7 bases between them. Germline V CDR1 and CDR2: GTSNPN, SVGIG (reference sequence). CDR3 size: 11 residues. The CDR3 region is CAWSGTSEQYF. Here the CDR3 DNA reads TGTGCCTGGAGTGGGACATCCGAGCAGTACTTC.

This chain links TRBV9 with TRBJ2-3; no firm D call. Germline loops: CDR1 SGDLS, CDR2 YYNGEE. Trimming removed 0 bases from V and 1 base from J, with 9 bases in between. The CDR3 is 15 residues long. CDR3 residues: CASSVVHSGTDTQYF. In DNA, the CDR3 is TGTGCCAGCAGCGTAGTACATTCCGGCACAGATACGCAGTATTTT.

The rearrangement links TRBV9 to TRBJ1-2; tentatively, D is TRBD1 (6 bases). This CDR3 is 14 amino acids long. Germline CDR1 is SGDLS and CDR2 is YYNGEE. V lost 0 bases and J lost 5, with 11 bases in between. CDR3 residues: CASSVDGTMYGYTF. The CDR3 DNA follows: TGTGCCAGCAGCGTAGACGGGACAATGTATGGCTACACCTTC.

This clone is termed medium-sized. This chain joins TRBV11-1 and TRBJ2-7; the D gene is possibly TRBD2 (6 bases). The CDR3 consists of 15 residues. Germline CDR1 reads SGHAT; CDR2 reads FQDESV (reference sequence). Trimming cost V 0 bases and J 3 bases, with 12 bases left between them. CDR3: CASSLAGTGDYEQYF. The CDR3 bases are TGTGCCAGCAGCTTAGCCGGGACGGGGGACTACGAGCAGTACTTC.

The V and J genes are TRBV7-9 and TRBJ2-2; a possible D gene is TRBD1 (7 bases). The V end lost 4 bases, the J end lost 4 bases, and 19 bases lay between the germline ends. Germline CDR1 is SEHNR and CDR2 is FQNEAQ (reference sequence). The CDR3 is 17 amino acids. The CDR3 region is CASSSVKGQGGTGELFF. CDR3 nucleotide sequence: TGTGCCAGCAGCTCCGTCAAAGGGCAGGGGGGCACCGGGGAGCTGTTTTTT.

V gene TRBV9 combines with J gene TRBJ2-5; 8 bases are a match to TRBD2. V dropped 4 bases and J dropped 1; count of bases not matched to a gene: 3. Germline V lookup: CDR1 SGDLS, CDR2 YYNGEE. The CDR3 has 14 amino acids. CDR3 bases: TGTGCCAGCAGCATAGCGGGGACCCAAGAGACCCAGTACTTC. This codes for CASSIAGTQETQYF. Drawing the rest from reference TRBV9 and TRBJ2-5, the complete variable domain is DSGVTQTPKHLITATGQRVTLRCSPRSGDLSVYWYQQSLDQGLQFLIQYYNGEERAKGNILERFSAQQFPDLHSELNLSSLELGDSALYFCASSIAGTQETQYFGPGTRLLVL.

This sequence joins TRBV9 and TRBJ1-1; D unresolved. The CDR3 consists of 12 residues. CDR1 is SGDLS, CDR2 YYNGEE, per germline. The V end lost 4 bases, the J end lost 2 bases, and 6 bases lay between the germline ends. CDR3 bases: TGTGCCAGCAGCTCGCGAAACACTGAAGCTTTCTTT. It yields the protein CASSSRNTEAFF. Combining the CDR3 with reference TRBV9 and TRBJ1-1 gives the whole variable domain DSGVTQTPKHLITATGQRVTLRCSPRSGDLSVYWYQQSLDQGLQFLIQYYNGEERAKGNILERFSAQQFPDLHSELNLSSLELGDSALYFCASSSRNTEAFFGQGTRLTVV.

This clone appeared a few times. The chain is built from TRBV7-8 and TRBJ2-5, with 9 bases that match TRBD2. V lost 3 bases to trimming and J lost 3 bases; unmatched junction nucleotides: 8. Germline CDR1 reads SGHVS; CDR2 reads FQNEAQ. The CDR3 covers 16 residues. This CDR3 reads CASSFVPTSGKETQYF. The DNA for the CDR3 is TGTGCCAGCAGCTTCGTGCCGACTAGCGGAAAAGAGACCCAGTACTTC.

The rearrangement links TRBV27 to TRBJ2-1; 10 nucleotides line up with TRBD1. This CDR3 spans 18 amino acids. V was clipped by 1 base and J by 8 bases; unmatched bases: 14. CDR1 MNHEY and CDR2 SMNVEV come from the germline V gene (reference sequence). Here the CDR3 DNA reads TGTGCCAGCAGTTTATTTTCCGGGACAGGGGCTGGGGGTCATGAGCAGTTCTTC. It encodes CASSLFSGTGAGGHEQFF.

This clone came up once. This rearrangement joins TRBV7-3 to TRBJ2-2; no reliable D call. The germline CDR1 and CDR2 sequences are SGHTA and FQGTGA. This CDR3 is built from 11 residues. V gave up 4 bases and J gave up 8 bases, with 5 bases separating them. CDR3 in amino acids: CASSYGGELFF. The CDR3 DNA sequence: TGTGCCAGCAGCTACGGGGGGGAGCTGTTTTTT. Full variable domain (rest looked up from reference TRBV7-3 and TRBJ2-2): GAGVSQTPSNKVTEKGKYVELRCDPISGHTALYWYRQSLGQGPEFLIYFQGTGAADDSGLPNDRFFAVRPEGSVSTLKIQRTERGDSAVYLCASSYGGELFFGEGSRLTVL.

By sample fraction, this clone is medium-sized. The chain uses TRBV9 and TRBJ2-2; D perhaps matches TRBD1 (5 bases). V lost 0 bases and J 5 bases, leaving 11 bases between the germline ends. Germline-derived CDR1 and CDR2 are SGDLS and YYNGEE. The CDR3 loop spans 15 amino acids. In nucleotides, the CDR3 is TGTGCCAGCAGCGTAGCTGGGGCAGGGACCGGGGAGCTGTTTTTT. Protein sequence: CASSVAGAGTGELFF.

The J gene is TRBJ2-3, the V gene TRBV6-4, with TRBD2 matching 11 bases. This CDR3 is 15 amino acids long. The V and J ends lost 5 bases and 3 bases, in that order; junction bases with no gene match: 4. Germline CDR1 reads MRHNA; CDR2 reads SNTAGT. The CDR3 reads CASSQTSGETDTQYF. CDR3 nucleotides: TGTGCCAGCAGTCAGACTAGCGGGGAAACAGATACGCAGTATTTT.

This clone was seen a handful of times. The V gene is TRBV5-8, the J gene TRBJ2-1; D ambiguous. The CDR3 covers 11 residues. In germline, CDR1 is SGHTS, CDR2 YDEGEE. Deletions cut 5 bases from V and 9 bases from J, with 9 bases between. The CDR3 protein is CASRFAVEQFF. In nucleotides, the CDR3 is TGTGCCAGCAGGTTTGCCGTTGAGCAGTTCTTC.

V gene TRBV7-8 combines with J gene TRBJ2-5; the match to TRBD1 covers 8 bases. Germline CDR1 and CDR2: SGHVS and FQNEAQ. The V and J ends lost 3 bases and 5 bases, in that order; junction bases with no gene match: 5. The CDR3 loop spans 14 amino acids. The CDR3 bases are TGTGCCAGCAGCTTTACAGGGGGTGTGGAGACCCAGTACTTC. Residues: CASSFTGGVETQYF.

This clone was recorded a few times. This chain links TRBV19 with TRBJ2-2; D call uncertain. Between the trimmed V and J ends, which lost 10 bases and 5 bases, there was a span of 8 bases. The length of the CDR3 is 11 residues. Germline lookup yields CDR1 LNHDA and CDR2 SQIVND (reference sequence). CDR3 sequence reads: CATPCTGELFF. In nucleotides, the CDR3 is TGTGCCACCCCCTGTACCGGGGAGCTGTTTTTT.

V usage is TRBV5-5 and J usage is TRBJ1-6; 8 nucleotides agree with TRBD1. Germline V gene data show CDR1 as SGHKS and CDR2 as YYEKEE (reference sequence). The CDR3 covers 16 residues. V lost 0 bases and J lost 3; bases outside the gene matches: 2. The CDR3 bases are TGTGCCAGCAGCTTGGAGGACAGGGACTATAATTCACCCCTCCACTTT. Encoded protein: CASSLEDRDYNSPLHF.

This chain connects TRBV9 to TRBJ2-2, with TRBD1 matching over 7 bases. Germline V gene lookup returns CDR1 SGDLS and CDR2 YYNGEE. V dropped 3 bases and J dropped 8; count of bases not matched to a gene: 4. CDR3 length: 13 residues. CDR3 sequence: CASSGRGQGELFF. In nucleotides, the CDR3 is TGTGCCAGCAGCGGAAGGGGGCAGGGGGAGCTGTTTTTT.

The rearrangement joins TRBV7-2 to TRBJ1-5; D is undetermined. CDR3 length equals 15 residues. The V gene lost 4 bases and the J gene lost 3 bases, with 13 bases spanning the gap. The V gene's germline CDR1 is SGHTA and CDR2 FQGNSA. As DNA, the CDR3 is TGTGCCAGCAGCTCCACTATAGAACCCAATCAGCCCCAGCATTTT. It codes for CASSSTIEPNQPQHF.

V gene TRBV4-3 combines with J gene TRBJ2-1, with D uncertain. Trimming removed 1 base from V and 5 bases from J, with 18 bases in between. CDR1 is LGHNA, CDR2 YSLEER, per germline. The CDR3 consists of 17 residues. The CDR3 here is CASSQGMAGNLNNEQFF. As DNA, the CDR3 is TGCGCCAGCAGCCAAGGAATGGCAGGTAATCTAAACAATGAGCAGTTCTTC.

The V call is TRBV30, the J call TRBJ2-1; D is possibly TRBD1 (5 bases). The CDR3 extends over 14 amino acids. Trimming removed 2 bases from V and 5 bases from J, with 13 bases in between. The germline V gene encodes CDR1 GTSNPN and CDR2 SVGIG (reference sequence). The CDR3: CAWSQGIFDNEQFF. The CDR3 region has the DNA TGTGCCTGGAGTCAGGGTATCTTTGACAATGAGCAGTTCTTC.

This chain links TRBV11-2 with TRBJ2-3, with a weak D call TRBD1 (6 bases). The V end lost 5 bases, the J end lost 2 bases, and 20 bases lay between the germline ends. The CDR3 consists of 17 residues. Germline values: CDR1 SGHAT, CDR2 FQNNGV. The CDR3 region is CASSGPTGRGTTDTQYF. CDR3 DNA: TGTGCCAGCAGCGGACCGACAGGTCGCGGAACCACAGATACGCAGTATTTT. The variable domain in full, completed from reference TRBV11-2 and TRBJ2-3, reads EAGVAQSPRYKIIEKRQSVAFWCNPISGHATLYWYQQILGQGPKLLIQFQNNGVVDDSQLPKDRFSAERLKGVDSTLKIQPAKLEDSAVYLCASSGPTGRGTTDTQYFGPGTRLTVL.

V gene TRBV28 combines with J gene TRBJ1-1; D is possibly TRBD1 (6 bases). Per germline, CDR1 MDHEN and CDR2 SYDVKM. This CDR3 spans 14 amino acids. V dropped 4 bases and J dropped 5 bases, with 14 bases sitting between them. The CDR3 sequence: CASSYRSQGTEAFF. The CDR3 region has the DNA TGTGCCAGCAGTTATAGGTCCCAGGGGACTGAAGCTTTCTTT.

This clone has just a few counts. The J gene is TRBJ1-2, the V gene TRBV19; D remains unclear. CDR1 is LNHDA, CDR2 SQIVND, per germline (reference sequence). The CDR3 runs 15 residues. V lost 3 bases and J 2 bases, leaving 13 bases between the germline ends. The CDR3 here is CASSILTSPNYGYTF. In nucleotides, the CDR3 is TGTGCCAGTAGTATCTTAACCAGTCCCAACTATGGCTACACCTTC.

This clone came up once. This chain joins TRBV5-8 and TRBJ2-3; TRBD1 matches 7 bases. This CDR3 spans 15 amino acids. The junction had 6 bases not matched to a gene; V was cut back by 4 bases and J by 1 base. Germline V CDR1 and CDR2: SGHTS, YDEGEE. The CDR3 DNA reads TGTGCCAGCAGCACCGACAGGGACCGCACAGATACGCAGTATTTT. It encodes CASSTDRDRTDTQYF. The variable domain in full, completed from reference TRBV5-8 and TRBJ2-3, reads EAGVTQSPTHLIKTRGQQATLRCSPISGHTSVYWYQQALGLGLQFLLWYDEGEERNRGNFPPRFSGRQFPNYSSELNVNALELEDSALYLCASSTDRDRTDTQYFGPGTRLTVL.

The chain links TRBV25-1 to TRBJ2-1; D call uncertain. Germline values: CDR1 MGHDK, CDR2 SYGVNS. The CDR3 is 12 residues long. V was cut by 5 bases and J by 9 bases, with 11 bases left in between. In nucleotides, the CDR3 is TGTGCCAGCAGTCAAGGGATCGTTGAGCAGTTCTTC. Translation gives CASSQGIVEQFF.

The chain couples TRBV7-9 to TRBJ2-7, with TRBD1 as a possible D gene (6 bases). The germline gives CDR1 SEHNR, CDR2 FQNEAQ (reference sequence). The CDR3 has 14 residues. V was cut by 1 base and J by 2 bases, with 9 bases left in between. CDR3 in amino acids: CASSLEQGAYEQYF. CDR3 DNA sequence: TGTGCCAGCAGCTTAGAACAGGGTGCCTACGAGCAGTACTTC.

The rearrangement uses TRBV6-5 and TRBJ2-7, with D perhaps TRBD2 (6 bases). V was cut by 8 bases and J by 6 bases, with 17 bases left in between. This CDR3 spans 13 amino acids. From germline, CDR1 is MNHEY and CDR2 SVGAGI. The CDR3 here is CASWTGLGGEQYF. The CDR3 DNA reads as TGTGCCAGCTGGACGGGACTGGGGGGCGAGCAGTACTTC.